The rows below give T cell receptor beta chains drawn from one sample of a study of blood T cell repertoires in COVID-19. Some clones are missing from TCRdb's copy, which holds only in-frame ones; the method was immunoSEQ multiplex PCR. Here the sample spans about 60,000 clones, 90% being singletons. Sequencing used peripheral blood. All receptors derive from a man aged 55 to 70 with acute or convalescent COVID-19. The CDR3 runs from the conserved cysteine through the conserved F or W. D genes are given only for firm matches. Where a row states a size, it is once, few, many or the class of an expanded clone; other rows omit it.

cdr3_length	v_call	j_call	clone_size	d_call	cdr3_aa	cdr3_nt
15	TRBV21-1	TRBJ2-7	.	.	CASSSRRDSSYEQYF	TGTGCCAGCAGCTCACGCCGGGACAGTAGCTACGAGCAGTACTTC
18	TRBV4-1	TRBJ2-2	.	.	CASSQVTFGERDTGELFF	TGCGCCAGCAGCCAAGTAACCTTCGGGGAAAGGGATACCGGGGAGCTGTTTTTT
14	TRBV19	TRBJ2-7	few	TRBD1	CASSTRDRLYEQYF	TGTGCCAGTAGTACGAGGGACAGACTCTACGAGCAGTACTTC
19	TRBV6-2/TRBV6-3	TRBJ2-3	.	TRBD2	CASSATSGSLGARTDTQYF	TGTGCCAGCAGCGCGACTAGCGGGAGTCTCGGGGCACGGACAGATACGCAGTATTTT
16	TRBV24-1	TRBJ2-3	.	TRBD1	CATSDRDRDRRDTQYF	TGTGCCACCAGTGACCGCGACAGGGATCGGCGAGATACGCAGTATTTT
16	TRBV19	TRBJ1-4	once	TRBD1	CASGARQGATNEKLFF	TGTGCCAGTGGGGCGCGGCAGGGGGCGACTAATGAAAAACTGTTTTTT
11	TRBV20-1	TRBJ1-1	.	TRBD1	CSASLTGEAFF	TGCAGTGCTAGCCTGACAGGGGAAGCTTTCTTT
14	TRBV21-1	TRBJ2-7	.	.	CASSKAGHSYEQYF	TGTGCCAGCAGCAAAGCCGGACACTCCTACGAGCAGTACTTC
15	TRBV3-1/TRBV3-2	TRBJ2-3	.	.	CASSQVTASTDTQYF	TGTGCCAGCAGCCAAGTTACAGCTAGCACAGATACGCAGTATTTT
14	TRBV6-5	TRBJ1-6	.	TRBD1	CASSRQGRDSPLHF	TGTGCCAGCAGTAGACAGGGCCGGGATTCACCCCTCCACTTT
15	TRBV6-2/TRBV6-3	TRBJ2-7	.	TRBD2	CASSYTHGGAYEQYF	TGTGCCAGCAGTTACACTCATGGGGGGGCCTACGAGCAGTACTTC
18	TRBV7-8	TRBJ2-2	.	.	CASSLAGGGGVATGELFF	TGTGCCAGCAGCTTAGCGGGGGGAGGGGGGGTGGCCACCGGGGAGCTGTTTTTT
15	TRBV24-1	TRBJ2-1	.	TRBD2	CATSALAGGYNEQFF	TGTGCCACCAGTGCACTAGCGGGGGGATACAATGAGCAGTTCTTC
16	TRBV4-1	TRBJ2-7	.	.	CASSQVLTRSSYEQYF	TGCGCCAGCAGCCAAGTCCTTACAAGAAGCTCCTACGAGCAGTACTTC
16	TRBV2	TRBJ2-1	.	.	CASSGQDGRWSNEQFF	TGTGCCAGCAGTGGTCAGGACGGGAGATGGTCCAATGAGCAGTTCTTC
12	TRBV30	TRBJ1-1	.	.	CAWSPLNTEAFF	TGTGCCTGGAGCCCCCTAAACACTGAAGCTTTCTTT
17	TRBV3-1/TRBV3-2	TRBJ2-1	.	TRBD2	CASSQTIAGKKYNEQFF	TGTGCCAGCAGCCAAACGATAGCGGGGAAAAAGTACAATGAGCAGTTCTTC
15	TRBV7-2	TRBJ1-5	.	.	CASSLDQGDHQPQHF	TGTGCCAGCAGCTTAGACCAGGGTGATCATCAGCCCCAGCATTTT
14	TRBV7-8	TRBJ1-2	.	.	CASSQETGIRGYTF	TGTGCCAGCAGCCAAGAAACAGGGATACGGGGCTACACCTTC
17	TRBV27	TRBJ1-1	.	TRBD1	CASSLLGRGQGYAEAFF	TGTGCCAGCAGTTTATTAGGACGGGGACAGGGGTACGCTGAAGCTTTCTTT
13	TRBV19	TRBJ1-2	.	.	CASDHRAGGGYTF	TGTGCCAGTGATCACAGGGCTGGAGGTGGCTACACCTTC
16	TRBV7-2	TRBJ1-5	.	.	CASSMSPDMEGQPQHF	TGTGCCAGCAGCATGAGCCCGGACATGGAGGGTCAGCCCCAGCATTTT
13	TRBV28	TRBJ2-5	.	.	CASSLGGEETQYF	TGTGCCAGCAGTTTGGGTGGGGAGGAGACCCAGTACTTC
16	TRBV7-3	TRBJ2-3	few	TRBD2	CASSPRGGAKGDTQYF	TGTGCCAGCAGCCCGCGGGGGGGGGCGAAAGGGGATACGCAGTATTTT
13	TRBV9	TRBJ2-5	.	TRBD1	CASSGTGRETQYF	TGTGCCAGCAGCGGGACAGGTCGGGAGACCCAGTACTTC
13	TRBV28	TRBJ2-1	once	TRBD2	CASIGLANNEQFF	TGTGCCAGCATTGGACTAGCCAACAATGAGCAGTTCTTC
15	TRBV5-4	TRBJ2-1	.	TRBD2	CASSKQREQRNEQFF	TGTGCCAGCAGCAAACAGCGGGAGCAACGCAATGAGCAGTTCTTC
16	TRBV6-2/TRBV6-3	TRBJ2-1	.	.	CASSPVGSFSYNEQFF	TGTGCCAGCAGTCCCGTCGGTAGCTTCTCCTACAATGAGCAGTTCTTC
13	TRBV7-8	TRBJ2-7	.	TRBD2	CASKTSGSYEQYF	TGTGCCAGCAAAACTAGCGGGAGTTACGAGCAGTACTTC
13	TRBV12-3/TRBV12-4	TRBJ1-5	once	.	CASSSRQNQPQHF	TGTGCCAGCAGTTCGAGGCAGAATCAGCCCCAGCATTTT
14	TRBV19	TRBJ2-1	.	TRBD2	CASRAGLADNEQFF	TGTGCCAGTAGGGCGGGACTAGCGGACAATGAGCAGTTCTTC
13	TRBV7-9	TRBJ2-1	.	.	CASSYGAPNEQFF	TGTGCCAGCAGCTACGGAGCGCCTAATGAGCAGTTCTTC
13	TRBV27	TRBJ2-7	.	.	CASSLSQHYEQYF	TGTGCCAGCAGTTTATCACAGCACTACGAGCAGTACTTC
15	TRBV7-9	TRBJ1-1	.	TRBD1	CASSLARTGLNEAFF	TGTGCCAGCAGCTTAGCTAGGACAGGGCTGAATGAAGCTTTCTTT
12	TRBV25-1	TRBJ2-5	.	TRBD1	CASHRGQETQYF	TGTGCCAGCCACAGGGGGCAGGAGACCCAGTACTTC
15	TRBV5-1	TRBJ2-5	.	TRBD1	CASSRDGQVVETQYF	TGCGCCAGCAGCAGAGACGGACAGGTCGTTGAGACCCAGTACTTC
13	TRBV28	TRBJ2-1	.	.	CASSKGFYNEQFF	TGTGCCAGCAGTAAGGGGTTCTACAATGAGCAGTTCTTC
11	TRBV5-1	TRBJ2-7	.	.	CASGGGGEQYF	TGCGCCAGCGGAGGGGGCGGCGAGCAGTACTTC
14	TRBV4-3	TRBJ2-3	.	.	CASSQDLDLDTQYF	TGCGCCAGCAGCCAAGATCTAGATTTAGATACGCAGTATTTT
14	TRBV27	TRBJ1-1	.	.	CASSAGNVGTEAFF	TGTGCCAGCAGTGCCGGGAACGTCGGGACTGAAGCTTTCTTT
15	TRBV15	TRBJ2-6	.	.	CATSRMSSGANVLTF	TGTGCCACCAGCAGAATGAGCTCTGGGGCCAACGTCCTGACTTTC
14	TRBV29-1	TRBJ2-7	.	TRBD1	CSVAPGQVTYEQYF	TGCAGCGTCGCGCCGGGACAGGTCACCTACGAGCAGTACTTC
19	TRBV7-8	TRBJ1-5	few	TRBD1	CASSLGTGGFRGSNQPQHF	TGTGCCAGCAGCTTAGGCACAGGGGGCTTTAGGGGGAGCAATCAGCCCCAGCATTTT
16	TRBV18	TRBJ2-5	.	.	CASSPYKAGGIETQYF	TGTGCCAGCTCACCATATAAGGCAGGGGGGATCGAGACCCAGTACTTC
13	TRBV7-3	TRBJ2-3	.	TRBD1	CASSFGQGDTQYF	TGTGCCAGCAGCTTCGGACAGGGGGATACGCAGTATTTT
11	TRBV5-8	TRBJ1-1	.	.	CASSWTRVAFF	TGTGCCAGCAGCTGGACACGGGTGGCTTTCTTT
15	TRBV19	TRBJ2-1	.	TRBD2	CASGWTSGDYNEQFF	TGTGCCAGTGGATGGACTAGCGGGGACTACAATGAGCAGTTCTTC
16	TRBV7-2	TRBJ1-2	.	.	CASSLGGAGVKYGYTF	TGTGCCAGCAGCTTAGGGGGTGCAGGGGTGAAATATGGCTACACCTTC
15	TRBV2	TRBJ2-7	few	TRBD2	CASRDSGRAAGEQYF	TGTGCCAGCAGGGACAGCGGGAGGGCCGCAGGCGAGCAGTACTTC
15	TRBV5-5	TRBJ2-1	.	.	CASSLDSSPDNEQFF	TGTGCCAGCAGCCTCGACTCTTCGCCAGACAATGAGCAGTTCTTC
14	TRBV11-3	TRBJ1-1	.	.	CASSDVRGNTEAFF	TGTGCCAGCAGCGACGTTAGGGGTAACACTGAAGCTTTCTTT
17	TRBV29-1	TRBJ2-3	.	TRBD2	CSVEDLAGLAGGDTQYF	TGCAGCGTTGAAGATTTGGCGGGACTAGCGGGAGGAGATACGCAGTATTTT
15	TRBV6-2/TRBV6-3	TRBJ2-7	.	.	CASSHRSLVSHEQYF	TGTGCCAGCAGTCATCGATCGCTGGTGAGCCACGAGCAGTACTTC
14	TRBV5-6	TRBJ2-1	.	.	CASSHWGLAGEQFF	TGTGCCAGCAGCCACTGGGGCCTGGCCGGTGAGCAGTTCTTC